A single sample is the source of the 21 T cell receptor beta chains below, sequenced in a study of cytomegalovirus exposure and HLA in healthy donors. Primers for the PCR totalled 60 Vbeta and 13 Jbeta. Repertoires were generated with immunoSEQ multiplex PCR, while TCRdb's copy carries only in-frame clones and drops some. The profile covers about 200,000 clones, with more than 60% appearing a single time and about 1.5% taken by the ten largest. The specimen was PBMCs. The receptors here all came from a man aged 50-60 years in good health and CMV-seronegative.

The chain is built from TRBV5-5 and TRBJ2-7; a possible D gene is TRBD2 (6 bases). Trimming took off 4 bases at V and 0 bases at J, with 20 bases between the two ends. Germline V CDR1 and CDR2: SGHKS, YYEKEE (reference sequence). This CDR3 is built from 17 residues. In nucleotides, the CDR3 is TGTGCCAGCAGCGTTGACCCCGGGGGTCCGAGCTCCTACGAGCAGTACTTC. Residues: CASSVDPGGPSSYEQYF.

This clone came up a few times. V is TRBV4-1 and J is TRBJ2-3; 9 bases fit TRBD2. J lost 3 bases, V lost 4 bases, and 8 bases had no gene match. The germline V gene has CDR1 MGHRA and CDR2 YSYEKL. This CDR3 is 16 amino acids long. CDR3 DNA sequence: TGCGCCAGCAGCCCGTCCCCCAGCGGGAGGACAGATACGCAGTATTTT. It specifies CASSPSPSGRTDTQYF.

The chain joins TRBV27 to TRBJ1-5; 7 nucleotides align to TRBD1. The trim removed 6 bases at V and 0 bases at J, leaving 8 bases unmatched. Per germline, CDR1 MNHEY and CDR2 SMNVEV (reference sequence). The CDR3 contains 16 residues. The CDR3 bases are TGTGCCAGCAGCCCGGGGACAGCTTATAGCAATCAGCCCCAGCATTTT. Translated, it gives CASSPGTAYSNQPQHF.

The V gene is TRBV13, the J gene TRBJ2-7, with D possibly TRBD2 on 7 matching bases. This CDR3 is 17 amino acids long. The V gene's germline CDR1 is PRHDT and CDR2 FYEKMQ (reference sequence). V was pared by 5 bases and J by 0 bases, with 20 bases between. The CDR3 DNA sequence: TGTGCCAGCAGCACTCGGGGGGCGGGAGAAACCTCCTACGAGCAGTACTTC. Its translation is CASSTRGAGETSYEQYF.

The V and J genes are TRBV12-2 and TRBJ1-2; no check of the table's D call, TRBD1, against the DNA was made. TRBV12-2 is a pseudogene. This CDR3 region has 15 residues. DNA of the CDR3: TGTGCAAGTCGCTTAGCGGGGCGAGCTAACTATGGCTACACCTTC. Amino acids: CASRLAGRANYGYTF.

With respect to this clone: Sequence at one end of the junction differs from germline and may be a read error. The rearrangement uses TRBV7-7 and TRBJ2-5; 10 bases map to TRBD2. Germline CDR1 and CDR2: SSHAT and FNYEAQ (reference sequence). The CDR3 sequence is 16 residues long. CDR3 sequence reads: CASSLGLAAHQETQYF. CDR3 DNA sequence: TGTGCTAGCAGCCTCGGACTAGCGGCACACCAAGAGACCCAGTACTTC.

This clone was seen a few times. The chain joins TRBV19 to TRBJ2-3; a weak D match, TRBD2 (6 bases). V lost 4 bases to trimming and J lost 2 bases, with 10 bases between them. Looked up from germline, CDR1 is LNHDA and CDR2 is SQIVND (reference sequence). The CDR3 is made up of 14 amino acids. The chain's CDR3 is CASSTGLFTDTQYF. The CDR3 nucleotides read TGTGCCAGTAGTACGGGACTTTTCACAGATACGCAGTATTTT.

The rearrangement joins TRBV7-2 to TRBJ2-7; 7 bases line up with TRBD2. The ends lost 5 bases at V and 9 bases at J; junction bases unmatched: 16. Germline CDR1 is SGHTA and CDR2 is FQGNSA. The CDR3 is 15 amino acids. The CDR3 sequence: CASSSLGRNSSVQYF. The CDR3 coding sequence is TGTGCCAGCAGCAGCCTCGGGAGGAATAGTAGTGTGCAGTACTTC.

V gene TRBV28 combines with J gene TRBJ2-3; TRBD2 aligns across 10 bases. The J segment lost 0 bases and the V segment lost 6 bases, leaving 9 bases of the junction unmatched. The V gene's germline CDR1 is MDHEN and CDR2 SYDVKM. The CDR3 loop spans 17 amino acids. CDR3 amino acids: CASSEAGLAPSTDTQYF. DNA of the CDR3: TGTGCCAGCAGCGAGGCGGGACTAGCGCCTAGCACAGATACGCAGTATTTT.

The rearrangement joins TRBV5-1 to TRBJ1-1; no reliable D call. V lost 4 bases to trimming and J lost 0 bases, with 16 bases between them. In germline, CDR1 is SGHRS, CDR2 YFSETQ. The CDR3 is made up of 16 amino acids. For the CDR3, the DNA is TGCGCCAGCAGCCCCTGGATCCGCGACTTGAACACTGAAGCTTTCTTT. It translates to CASSPWIRDLNTEAFF.

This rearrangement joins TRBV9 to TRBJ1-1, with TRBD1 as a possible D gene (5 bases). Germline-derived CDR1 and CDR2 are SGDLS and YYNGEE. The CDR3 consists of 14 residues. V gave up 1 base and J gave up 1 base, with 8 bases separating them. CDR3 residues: CASSVNTGNTEAFF. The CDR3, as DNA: TGTGCCAGCAGCGTAAATACAGGGAACACTGAAGCTTTCTTT.

In DNA form, the CDR3 reads TGTGCCAGCAGGGAGGACAGGGTGAAGAATGAGCAGTTCTTC. This codes for CASREDRVKNEQFF. The chain employs TRBV28 and TRBJ2-1, with TRBD1 identical over 8 bases. Germline CDR1 MDHEN, CDR2 SYDVKM. After removal of 6 bases from V and 7 bases from J, the junction contained 8 bases not matched to a gene. The CDR3 has 14 residues.

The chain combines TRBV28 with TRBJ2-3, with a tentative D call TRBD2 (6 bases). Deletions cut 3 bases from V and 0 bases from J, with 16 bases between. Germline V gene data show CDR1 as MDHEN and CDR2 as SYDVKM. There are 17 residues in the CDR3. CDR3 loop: CASSFWGEVSSTDTQYF. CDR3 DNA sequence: TGTGCCAGCAGTTTTTGGGGGGAGGTGTCCAGCACAGATACGCAGTATTTT.

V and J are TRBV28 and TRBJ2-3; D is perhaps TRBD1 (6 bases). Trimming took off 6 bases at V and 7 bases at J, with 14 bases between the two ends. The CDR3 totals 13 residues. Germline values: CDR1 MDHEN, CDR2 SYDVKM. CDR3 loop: CASSRGLTYTQYF. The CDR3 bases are TGTGCCAGCAGCAGGGGCCTTACATATACGCAGTATTTT. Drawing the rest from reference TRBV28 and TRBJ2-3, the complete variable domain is DVKVTQSSRYLVKRTGEKVFLECVQDMDHENMFWYRQDPGLGLRLIYFSYDVKMKEKGDIPEGYSVSREKKERFSLILESASTNQTSMYLCASSRGLTYTQYFGPGTRLTVL.

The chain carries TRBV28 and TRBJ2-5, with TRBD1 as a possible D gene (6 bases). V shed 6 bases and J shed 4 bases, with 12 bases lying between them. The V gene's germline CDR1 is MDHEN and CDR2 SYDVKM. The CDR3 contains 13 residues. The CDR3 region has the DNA TGTGCCAGCAGGCCGGGACACGGAGAGACCCAGTACTTC. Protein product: CASRPGHGETQYF.

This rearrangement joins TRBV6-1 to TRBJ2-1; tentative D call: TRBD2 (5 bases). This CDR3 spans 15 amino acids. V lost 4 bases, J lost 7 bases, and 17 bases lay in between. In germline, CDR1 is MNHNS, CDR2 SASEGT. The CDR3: CASSARRTGPNEQFF. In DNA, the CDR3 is TGTGCCAGCAGTGCCCGGAGGACCGGTCCAAATGAGCAGTTCTTC.

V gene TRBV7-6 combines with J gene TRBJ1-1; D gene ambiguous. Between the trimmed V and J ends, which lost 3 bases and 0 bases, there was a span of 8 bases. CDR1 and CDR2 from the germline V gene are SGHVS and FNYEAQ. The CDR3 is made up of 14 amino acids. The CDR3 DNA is TGTGCCAGCAGCTTCGACATACTGAACACTGAAGCTTTCTTT. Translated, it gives CASSFDILNTEAFF. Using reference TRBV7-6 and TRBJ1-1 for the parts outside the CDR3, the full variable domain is GAGVSQSPRYKVTKRGQDVALRCDPISGHVSLYWYRQALGQGPEFLTYFNYEAQQDKSGLPNDRFSAERPEGSISTLTIQRTEQRDSAMYRCASSFDILNTEAFFGQGTRLTVV.

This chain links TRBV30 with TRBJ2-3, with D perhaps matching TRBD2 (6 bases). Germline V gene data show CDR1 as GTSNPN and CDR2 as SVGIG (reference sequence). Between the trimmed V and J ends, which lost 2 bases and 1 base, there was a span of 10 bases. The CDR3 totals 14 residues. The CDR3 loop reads CAWSKSGRTDTQYF. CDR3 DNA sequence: TGTGCCTGGAGTAAAAGCGGGCGCACAGATACGCAGTATTTT.

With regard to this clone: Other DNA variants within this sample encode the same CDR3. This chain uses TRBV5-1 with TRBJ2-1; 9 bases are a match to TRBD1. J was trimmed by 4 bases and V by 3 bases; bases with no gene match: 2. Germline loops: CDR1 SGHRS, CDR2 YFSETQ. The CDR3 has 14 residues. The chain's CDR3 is CASSSGQGYNEQFF. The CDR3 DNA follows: TGCGCCAGCAGCTCCGGACAGGGGTACAATGAGCAGTTCTTC.

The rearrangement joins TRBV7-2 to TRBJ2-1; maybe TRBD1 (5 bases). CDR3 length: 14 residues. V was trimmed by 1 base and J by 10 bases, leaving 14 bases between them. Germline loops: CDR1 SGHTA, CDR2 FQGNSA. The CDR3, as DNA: TGTGCCAGCAGCTTAGGACAGCTCCTACAGGAGCAGTTCTTC. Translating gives CASSLGQLLQEQFF. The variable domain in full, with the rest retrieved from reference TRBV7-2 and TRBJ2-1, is GAGVSQSPSNKVTEKGKDVELRCDPISGHTALYWYRQSLGQGLEFLIYFQGNSAPDKSGLPSDRFSAERTGGSVSTLTIQRTQQEDSAVYLCASSLGQLLQEQFFGPGTRLTVL.

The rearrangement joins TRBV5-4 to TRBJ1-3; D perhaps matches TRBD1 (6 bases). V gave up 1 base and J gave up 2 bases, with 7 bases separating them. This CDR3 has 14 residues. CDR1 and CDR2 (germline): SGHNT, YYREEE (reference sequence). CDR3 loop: CASSLTGTGNTIYF. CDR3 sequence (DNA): TGTGCCAGCAGCTTGACAGGGACTGGAAACACCATATATTTT. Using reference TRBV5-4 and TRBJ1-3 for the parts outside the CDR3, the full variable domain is ETGVTQSPTHLIKTRGQQVTLRCSSQSGHNTVSWYQQALGQGPQFIFQYYREEENGRGNFPPRFSGLQFPNYSSELNVNALELDDSALYLCASSLTGTGNTIYFGEGSWLTVV.